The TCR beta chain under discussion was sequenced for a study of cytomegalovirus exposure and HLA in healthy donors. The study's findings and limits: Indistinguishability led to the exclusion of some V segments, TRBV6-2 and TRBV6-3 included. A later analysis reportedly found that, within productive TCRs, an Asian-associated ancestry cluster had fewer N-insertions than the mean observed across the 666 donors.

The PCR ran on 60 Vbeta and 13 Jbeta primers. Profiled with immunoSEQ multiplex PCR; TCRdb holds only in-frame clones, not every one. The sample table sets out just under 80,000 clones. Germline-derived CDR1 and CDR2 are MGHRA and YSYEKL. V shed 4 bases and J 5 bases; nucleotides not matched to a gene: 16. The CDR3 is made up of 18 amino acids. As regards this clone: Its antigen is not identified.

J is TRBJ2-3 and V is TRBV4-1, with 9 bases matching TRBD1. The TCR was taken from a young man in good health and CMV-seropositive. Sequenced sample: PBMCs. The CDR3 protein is CASSPRPPGQGPLDTQYF. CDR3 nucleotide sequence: TGCGCCAGCAGCCCCAGACCTCCGGGACAGGGCCCTTTAGATACGCAGTATTTT.